What follows is one T cell receptor beta chain and its context. Its matching antigen is unknown. Adult Caucasians living in Nashville, Tennessee made up all of the donors. The data were produced by immunoSEQ multiplex PCR, yet TCRdb's version contains in-frame clones alone and is incomplete. The table shows under 1,900,000 clones, with less than 99% occurring only once. This CDR3 is built from 15 residues. Germline V gene sequence: CDR1 SGHNT, CDR2 YYREEE (reference sequence). The junction had 8 bases not matched to a gene; V was cut back by 1 base and J by 10 bases. This sample is part of a study of shared clonotypes between healthy human individuals. Study conclusions and caveats: A handful of donors showed sharing of around 5% of naive CD4 clonotypes.

The specimen was naive CD4+ T cells sorted from blood. Subset indicated: CD45RA+ positively selected. V and J are TRBV5-4 and TRBJ1-4, with TRBD1 identical over 9 bases. The receptor comes from a man aged 25-40 years in good health. In DNA, the CDR3 is TGTGCCAGCAGCTTGCAACGGGACAGGGAGCGAAAACTGTTTTTT. Encoded protein: CASSLQRDRERKLFF.